These 25 T cell receptor beta chains were sequenced from one sample in a study of metastatic and nonmetastatic thyroid tumors. TCRdb re-processed the PCR reads through MiXCR. The sample has about 40,000 clones, around 18% seen once. Thyroid surgery was performed in patients who had received no treatment beforehand. Sequenced sample: tumor tissue. Source of these receptors: a female donor with papillary thyroid cancer or a benign thyroid nodule (not recorded which). Some clones in this sample may be carry-over from other donors' samples.

This clone was recorded only once. This chain joins TRBV7-3 and TRBJ2-5; D is unclear. The germline V gene has CDR1 SGHTA and CDR2 FQGTGA. Trimming left V 3 bases short and J 3 bases short, with 8 bases between. The CDR3 has 13 residues. The CDR3 bases are TGTGCCAGCAGCTTCCGGGTCGAAGAGACCCAGTACTTC. This codes for CASSFRVEETQYF. Full variable domain (remainder filled in from reference TRBV7-3 and TRBJ2-5): GAGVSQTPSNKVTEKGKYVELRCDPISGHTALYWYRQSLGQGPEFLIYFQGTGAADDSGLPNDRFFAVRPEGSVSTLKIQRTERGDSAVYLCASSFRVEETQYFGPGTRLLVL.

The rearrangement links TRBV6-1 to TRBJ2-7; unclear D gene. The germline CDR1 and CDR2 sequences are MNHNS and SASEGT. V lost 0 bases and J 1 base, leaving 10 bases between the germline ends. CDR3 length equals 15 residues. The CDR3 DNA sequence: TGTGCCAGCAGTGAAGCGCCGGCAGAATCCTACGAGCAGTACTTC. Amino acids: CASSEAPAESYEQYF.

Many counts were recorded for this clone. The chain joins TRBV19 to TRBJ2-1, with 9 bases lining up with TRBD1. Germline V gene lookup returns CDR1 LNHDA and CDR2 SQIVND (reference sequence). The CDR3 consists of 16 residues. V dropped 2 bases and J dropped 2; count of bases not matched to a gene: 4. The DNA of the CDR3 is TGTGCCAGTAGTATACAGGGACAGGGTACCTACAATGAGCAGTTCTTC. This gives the protein CASSIQGQGTYNEQFF.

This clone was found many times. Possible read error: a much larger clone is one base away. J is TRBJ2-7 and V is TRBV2; D is ambiguous. The CDR3 consists of 10 residues. Looked up from germline, CDR1 is SNHLY and CDR2 is FYNNEI. V lost 5 bases and J lost 4, with 3 bases in between. DNA for the CDR3: TGTGCCAGCAGTTGTTACGAGCAGTACTTC. It yields the protein CASSCYEQYF.

For this clone: This sequence may be a read error, since a much larger clone differs from it by one base. Since no conserved phenylalanine or tryptophan closes the CDR3, a read error is the likely cause. This sequence joins TRBV7-7 and TRBJ2-1, with D unresolved. There are 15 residues in the CDR3. Germline V lookup: CDR1 SSHAT, CDR2 FNYEAQ (reference sequence). The CDR3 sequence: CASSSLLGPLNEQFL. CDR3 DNA sequence: TGTGCTAGCAGCTCCCTCCTAGGTCCCCTCAATGAGCAGTTCCTC.

This clone came up many times. The chain is built from TRBV4-3 and TRBJ2-2; 7 bases agree with TRBD2. The CDR3 sequence is 20 residues long. Germline lookup yields CDR1 LGHNA and CDR2 YSLEER. The J segment lost 7 bases and the V segment lost 4 bases, leaving 24 bases of the junction unmatched. The CDR3 spells CASSPSGPMGGGLLRGELFF. CDR3 coding DNA: TGCGCCAGCAGCCCCTCCGGTCCAATGGGTGGGGGACTACTCCGCGGGGAGCTGTTTTTT.

This clone was detected many times. V and J are TRBV18 and TRBJ1-2; 9 bases map to TRBD1. The CDR3 is 12 residues long. CDR1 KGHSH and CDR2 LQKENI come from the germline V gene. V gave up 4 bases and J gave up 6 bases; unmatched junction bases: 0. CDR3 region: CASSRTGDGYTF. CDR3 nucleotides: TGTGCCAGCTCACGGACAGGGGATGGCTACACCTTC.

This clone was seen many times. This rearrangement joins TRBV7-2 to TRBJ1-4; 7 bases agree with TRBD1. CDR1 SGHTA and CDR2 FQGNSA come from the germline V gene. The CDR3 consists of 16 residues. Trimming at V came to 6 bases and at J to 1 base, leaving 8 bases not matched to a gene. The CDR3 coding sequence is TGTGCCAGCAGACGACAGGGAGGGGTAACTAATGAAAAACTGTTTTTT. Protein product: CASRRQGGVTNEKLFF.

This clone was counted at least ten times. This chain uses TRBV7-6 with TRBJ1-3; a possible D gene is TRBD1 (5 bases). Trimming shortened V by 3 bases and J by 4 bases, and 10 bases separated the two germline ends. Germline-derived CDR1 and CDR2 are SGHVS and FNYEAQ. CDR3 length equals 14 residues. CDR3 sequence: CASSLGGSGNTIYF. The CDR3 DNA reads TGTGCCAGCAGCTTGGGGGGGTCCGGAAACACCATATATTTT.

The table lists this clone with many counts. V and J are TRBV12-3 or TRBV12-4 and TRBJ1-2; no clear D gene. The CDR3 covers 15 residues. V lost 3 bases and J lost 0, with 11 bases in between. The chain's CDR3 is CASSFIGRPNYGYTF. CDR3 DNA sequence: TGTGCCAGCAGTTTCATCGGGCGCCCTAACTATGGCTACACCTTC.

This chain links TRBV11-2 with TRBJ1-6, with no clear D. V was pared by 5 bases and J by 4 bases, with 15 bases between. The CDR3 spans 16 residues. CDR1 and CDR2 (germline): SGHAT, FQNNGV. CDR3 amino acids: CASSEEAFSYNSPLHF. In DNA form, the CDR3 reads TGTGCCAGCAGCGAAGAAGCCTTCTCGTATAATTCACCCCTCCACTTT.

Turning to this clone: A much larger clone lies one base from this, so it may be a read error. Within the sample, other DNA sequences also encode this same CDR3. The chain carries TRBV5-1 and TRBJ2-1; D not resolved. The CDR3 has 14 residues. CDR1 is SGHRS, CDR2 YFSETQ, per germline. DNA for the CDR3: TGCGCCAGCAGCTTGGGAAAGTTGTACAATGAGCAATTCTTC. This gives the protein CASSLGKLYNEQFF. Full variable domain (rest looked up from reference TRBV5-1 and TRBJ2-1): KAGVTQTPRYLIKTRGQQVTLSCSPISGHRSVSWYQQTPGQGLQFLFEYFSETQRNKGNFPGRFSGRQFSNSRSEMNVSTLELGDSALYLCASSLGKLYNEQFFGPGTRLTVL.

This clone occurred once. The chain combines TRBV24-1 with TRBJ2-7, with D hard to call. V was clipped by 5 bases and J by 5 bases, with 24 bases between them. Per germline, CDR1 KGHDR and CDR2 SFDVKD. The CDR3 consists of 17 residues. CDR3 sequence (DNA): TGTGCCACCAGTGGCCGCGCAGAGGTCCCAAGAGGAAACGAGCAGTACTTC. It translates to CATSGRAEVPRGNEQYF.

Turning to this clone: Different DNA sequences within this sample yield the same CDR3. J is TRBJ2-1 and V is TRBV20-1; no clear D. The CDR3 sequence is 12 residues long. The germline CDR1 and CDR2 sequences are DFQATT and SNEGSKA (reference sequence). V was pared by 6 bases and J by 7 bases, with 13 bases between. CDR3 region: CSATQASNEQFF. The CDR3 DNA reads as TGCAGTGCCACTCAAGCTTCGAATGAGCAGTTCTTC.

Judged by abundance, this clone is medium-sized (0.01 to 0.1%). The V call is TRBV7-2, the J call TRBJ1-2; D is unclear. V shed 3 bases and J shed 8 bases, with 19 bases lying between them. Germline CDR1 and CDR2: SGHTA and FQGNSA. The CDR3 runs to 15 residues. The CDR3 is CASSFVPPRKDGYTF. CDR3 nucleotide sequence: TGTGCCAGCAGCTTTGTCCCGCCAAGGAAGGACGGCTACACCTTC.

The sample holds a few counts of this clone. The chain carries TRBV12-3 or TRBV12-4 and TRBJ2-1; the D gene is possibly TRBD1 (5 bases). The CDR3 runs to 15 residues. The V end was cut by 2 bases, the J end by 2 bases, with 10 bases between. The CDR3 DNA follows: TGTGCCAGCAGTTTAAGTCAGGGTCCCTACAATGAGCAGTTCTTC. This codes for CASSLSQGPYNEQFF.

This clone appeared many times. J is TRBJ1-4 and V is TRBV5-1; 7 bases fit TRBD1. V dropped 3 bases and J dropped 0; count of bases not matched to a gene: 2. Germline V gene lookup returns CDR1 SGHRS and CDR2 YFSETQ. CDR3 length: 15 residues. The CDR3 DNA reads TGCGCCAGCAGCTACGACAGGGCAACTAATGAAAAACTGTTTTTT. Translating gives CASSYDRATNEKLFF.

The V gene is TRBV11-1, the J gene TRBJ2-7; D is uncertain. The CDR3 loop spans 16 amino acids. V shed 5 bases and J shed 0 bases, with 17 bases lying between them. Germline-derived CDR1 and CDR2 are SGHAT and FQDESV (reference sequence). The CDR3 region is CASSPWSADNSYEQYF. CDR3 nucleotides: TGTGCCAGCAGCCCCTGGTCGGCGGATAACTCCTACGAGCAGTACTTC.

In its sample, this clone was seen many times. This chain connects TRBV6-5 to TRBJ2-3, with D perhaps given as TRBD1 or TRBD2 (6 bases each). V was clipped by 2 bases and J by 5 bases, with 17 bases between them. This CDR3 comprises 16 residues. CDR1 and CDR2 from the germline V gene are MNHEY and SVGAGI. This CDR3 reads CASSYLKVGGRDTQYF. The DNA of the CDR3 is TGTGCCAGCAGTTACCTAAAAGTCGGGGGCCGAGATACGCAGTATTTT.

Many counts were recorded for this clone. The CDR3 DNA is TGCAGTGCTGCCCTCAGGACAGATACGCAGTATTTT. Translation gives CSAALRTDTQYF. This sequence joins TRBV20-1 and TRBJ2-3; D ambiguous. This CDR3 region has 12 residues. Trimming took 5 bases from V and 3 from J, leaving 9 bases between them. Germline V lookup: CDR1 DFQATT, CDR2 SNEGSKA (reference sequence).

A note on this clone: Germline is not matched at one junction end, which may reflect a read error. This rearrangement joins TRBV9 to TRBJ2-1, with 7 positions matching TRBD2. Germline CDR1 SGDLS, CDR2 YYNGEE. The CDR3 is made up of 15 amino acids. The CDR3 DNA reads as TGTGCCAACAGCGTAGTTGGCGGGAGCCGAAATGAGCAGTTCTTC. It specifies CANSVVGGSRNEQFF.

This clone was detected many times. V gene TRBV2 combines with J gene TRBJ1-6; perhaps TRBD1 as D (5 bases). Germline V gene sequence: CDR1 SNHLY, CDR2 FYNNEI. V lost 6 bases to trimming and J lost 5 bases, with 11 bases between them. There are 14 residues in the CDR3. DNA of the CDR3: TGTGCCAGCAGCGAATGGGGGAATAATTCACCCCTCCACTTT. Translating it yields CASSEWGNNSPLHF.

As for this clone: The sample holds other DNA sequences that translate to the same CDR3. The CDR3 is CASSPRGERDTQYF. Here the CDR3 DNA reads TGCGCCAGCAGCCCTAGGGGTGAGAGAGATACGCAGTATTTT. This chain connects TRBV4-3 to TRBJ2-3; maybe TRBD1 (5 bases). Germline CDR1 reads LGHNA; CDR2 reads YSLEER. Trimming took off 4 bases at V and 5 bases at J, with 13 bases between the two ends. The CDR3 is made up of 14 amino acids.

The CDR3 loop reads CASSQALAGAYEQYF. The CDR3 DNA reads TGCGCCAGCAGCCAAGCCCTAGCGGGAGCCTACGAGCAGTACTTC. This sequence joins TRBV4-1 and TRBJ2-7; TRBD2 matches 10 bases. V shed 1 base, J shed 2 bases, and the junction held 2 bases outside the gene matches. The CDR3 runs 15 residues. Germline CDR1 is MGHRA and CDR2 is YSYEKL.

The chain uses TRBV7-3 and TRBJ1-6; 7 bases map to TRBD1. The CDR3 is made up of 14 amino acids. The germline CDR1 and CDR2 sequences are SGHTA and FQGTGA. V lost 5 bases and J lost 5; bases outside the gene matches: 3. The CDR3 nucleotides are TGTGCCAGCAGCATAGGACAGGATAATTCACCCCTCCACTTT. Amino acid sequence: CASSIGQDNSPLHF.